One T cell receptor beta chain is described in this entry. The data belong to a study of blood T cell repertoires in COVID-19. Seattle participants joined during active infection and were tracked over time. V was cut by 2 bases and J by 7 bases, with 14 bases left in between. The CDR3 length is 14 residues. Germline V gives CDR1 SEHNR, CDR2 FQNEAQ (reference sequence). Original processing methods: Counts of nucleated cells, estimated from reference gene primer amplification, were obtained. The assay was immunoSEQ multiplex PCR, and TCRdb's table has in-frame clones only and misses some. V and J calls and clone size are those listed in that table; D and trimming were worked out from the DNA. The sample carries around 290,000 clones, approximately 86% recorded once.

The receptor was isolated from a woman in her 70s with COVID-19, enrolled during active disease. This chain links TRBV7-9 with TRBJ2-5, with D possibly matching TRBD2 (6 bases). The specimen sequenced was peripheral blood. The CDR3 here is CASSLRREGGTQYF. CDR3 bases: TGTGCCAGCAGCTTACGGCGAGAGGGAGGGACCCAGTACTTC.